A single sample is the source of the 22 T cell receptor beta chains below, sequenced in a study of identical twins. TCRdb processed the 5' RACE reads anew with MiXCR; each CDR3 protein has one entry. The sample shows over 500,000 distinct CDR3 sequences, roughly 21% of them seen only once. This sample also appeared in a second study, on T cells expressing NK-cell markers.

Material for sequencing was CD4+ T cells sorted from blood. These receptors were collected from a woman between 18 and 29 years old in good health.

Many counts were recorded for this clonotype. The chain combines TRBV7-3 with TRBJ1-1, with a weak D call TRBD1 (5 bases). Trimming took 2 bases from V and 4 from J, leaving 8 bases between them. Germline CDR1 SGHTA, CDR2 FQGTGA. This CDR3 has 13 amino acids. CDR3: CASSLWGLTEAFF. CDR3 DNA sequence: TGTGCCAGCAGCTTATGGGGACTCACTGAAGCTTTCTTT.

The sample holds a few counts of this clonotype. The chain recombines TRBV20-1 with TRBJ2-7; 12 nucleotides agree with TRBD2. From germline, CDR1 is DFQATT and CDR2 SNEGSKA (reference sequence). The CDR3 spans 13 residues. V lost 8 bases to trimming and J lost 6 bases; unmatched junction nucleotides: 8. In DNA form, the CDR3 reads TGCAGTTCCAGACTAGCGGGAGTTCCCGAGCAGTACTTC. Residues: CSSRLAGVPEQYF.

This clonotype was detected only a few times. V gene TRBV6-1 combines with J gene TRBJ1-1, with TRBD1 as a possible D gene (6 bases). V gave up 5 bases and J gave up 5 bases, with 18 bases separating them. This CDR3 has 15 residues. Germline CDR1 MNHNS, CDR2 SASEGT. In DNA, the CDR3 is TGTGCCAGCAGTCGAGACATACAGGGCCGGACTGAAGCTTTCTTT. This translates into CASSRDIQGRTEAFF.

This clonotype was counted between two and nine times. The chain employs TRBV20-1 and TRBJ2-2, with 10 bases matching TRBD2. CDR3 size: 16 residues. V dropped 5 bases and J dropped 4; count of bases not matched to a gene: 10. Germline lookup yields CDR1 DFQATT and CDR2 SNEGSKA (reference sequence). The chain's CDR3 is CSARGRLAGATGELFF. The CDR3 DNA is TGCAGTGCTCGTGGGAGGCTAGCGGGAGCCACCGGGGAGCTGTTTTTT.

This chain links TRBV14 with TRBJ1-2; no clear D gene. Germline CDR1 reads SGHDN; CDR2 reads FVKESK. Trimming removed 3 bases from V and 0 bases from J, with 8 bases in between. The CDR3 runs to 14 residues. The CDR3 reads CASSQALSNYGYTF. In nucleotides, the CDR3 is TGTGCCAGCAGCCAGGCGCTCTCTAACTATGGCTACACCTTC.

V gene TRBV12-3 or TRBV12-4 combines with J gene TRBJ2-7; D is undetermined. V was trimmed by 3 bases and J by 12 bases, leaving 15 bases between them. This CDR3 contains 12 residues. The CDR3 loop reads CASSFSDGVRYF. The DNA of the CDR3 is TGTGCCAGCAGTTTTTCGGATGGGGTTCGGTACTTC.

The chain links TRBV2 to TRBJ2-5; no definite D call. Germline V gene data show CDR1 as SNHLY and CDR2 as FYNNEI. V was shortened by 11 bases and J by 7 bases, with 14 bases between the two germline ends. CDR3 length: 11 residues. The DNA for the CDR3 is TGTGCCGGCTCCCCTAAGGTGACCCAGTACTTC. This translates into CAGSPKVTQYF.

This clonotype appeared many times. V is TRBV6-5 and J is TRBJ2-2, with D possibly matching TRBD2 (5 bases). Germline assignment: CDR1 MNHEY and CDR2 SVGAGI. V lost 4 bases and J lost 2, with 11 bases in between. This CDR3 has 15 amino acids. The CDR3 region is CASSSVARNTGELFF. The CDR3 nucleotides are TGTGCCAGCAGTTCGGTAGCGAGAAACACCGGGGAGCTGTTTTTT.

This clonotype turned up a few times. This rearrangement joins TRBV5-6 to TRBJ2-2; a possible D gene is TRBD2 (6 bases). Germline assignment: CDR1 SGHDT and CDR2 YYEEEE. The germline V and J ends were trimmed by 0 bases and 7 bases, with 10 bases remaining between them. This CDR3 spans 14 amino acids. The CDR3 bases are TGTGCCAGCAGCTTGGGGCTAGCGTACGGGGAGCTGTTTTTT. Amino acids: CASSLGLAYGELFF. Filled out from reference TRBV5-6 and TRBJ2-2, the complete variable domain reads DAGVTQSPTHLIKTRGQQVTLRCSPKSGHDTVSWYQQALGQGPQFIFQYYEEEERQRGNFPDRFSGHQFPNYSSELNVNALLLGDSALYLCASSLGLAYGELFFGEGSRLTVL.

This clonotype was seen a handful of times. The chain combines TRBV7-9 with TRBJ2-3; D possibly uses TRBD1 or TRBD2 (5 bases each). The V end lost 3 bases, the J end lost 4 bases, and 8 bases lay between the germline ends. The CDR3 length is 13 residues. Germline CDR1 reads SEHNR; CDR2 reads FQNEAQ (reference sequence). As DNA, the CDR3 is TGTGCCAGCAGCTTCGGGACCTCAGATACGCAGTATTTT. Amino acids: CASSFGTSDTQYF.

This clonotype was counted many times. This chain links TRBV29-1 with TRBJ2-2; D tentatively reads TRBD1 or TRBD2 (5 bases each). The germline V gene encodes CDR1 SQVTM and CDR2 ANQGSEA. The V end lost 6 bases, the J end lost 5 bases, and 19 bases lay between the germline ends. The length of the CDR3 is 15 residues. Written as DNA, the CDR3 is TGCAGCGTCGCGACCCCGGGACCCCGTACCGGGGAGCTGTTTTTT. Translated, it gives CSVATPGPRTGELFF.

This clonotype was observed a handful of times. J is TRBJ2-7 and V is TRBV27; D gene uncertain. The ends were cut back, 6 bases at V and 3 bases at J, with 12 bases in the middle. The V gene's germline CDR1 is MNHEY and CDR2 SMNVEV (reference sequence). This CDR3 is 13 amino acids long. The CDR3 DNA sequence: TGTGCCAGCAGCCGAAGGAATTACTACGAGCAGTACTTC. Translating it yields CASSRRNYYEQYF.

The rearrangement uses TRBV20-1 and TRBJ2-5; 9 bases fit TRBD2. From germline, CDR1 is DFQATT and CDR2 SNEGSKA (reference sequence). The CDR3 contains 16 residues. V shed 4 bases, J shed 5 bases, and the junction held 14 bases outside the gene matches. CDR3 protein: CSATRASGASGETQYF. CDR3 nucleotides: TGCAGTGCTACCCGGGCTAGCGGGGCCTCTGGGGAGACCCAGTACTTC.

As for this clonotype: A much larger clone lies one base from this, so it may be a read error. The rearrangement joins TRBV5-1 to TRBJ2-7; D remains unclear. Germline-derived CDR1 and CDR2 are SGHRS and YFSETQ. The CDR3 totals 13 residues. CDR3 region: CASSLEGQYEQCF. CDR3 nucleotides: TGCGCCAGCAGCTTGGAAGGTCAGTACGAGCAGTGCTTC.

The genes are TRBV6-5 and TRBJ1-4, with D perhaps matching TRBD1 (5 bases). The germline CDR1 and CDR2 sequences are MNHEY and SVGAGI. The CDR3 has 14 amino acids. V lost 2 bases and J 4 bases, leaving 8 bases between the germline ends. The CDR3 reads CASSYTRDNEKLFF. CDR3 in DNA: TGTGCCAGCAGTTACACCAGGGATAATGAAAAACTGTTTTTT.

This clonotype came up a few times. The CDR3: CASSLDLDSPLHF. DNA for the CDR3: TGCGCCAGCAGCTTGGACCTAGATTCACCCCTCCACTTT. The chain couples TRBV5-1 to TRBJ1-6, with D unclear. This CDR3 contains 13 residues. V was shortened by 0 bases and J by 8 bases, with 6 bases between the two germline ends. Germline-derived CDR1 and CDR2 are SGHRS and YFSETQ.

On this clonotype itself: The junction departs from germline at one end; a sequencing error may be responsible. J is TRBJ2-5 and V is TRBV7-2; D remains unclear. This CDR3 spans 15 amino acids. Per germline, CDR1 SGHTA and CDR2 FQGNSA. The DNA for the CDR3 is TGTGCCAGCAGCTTCGGTGGTTTCGTTGCTGAGACCCAGCACTTC. Translating gives CASSFGGFVAETQHF.

This clonotype was counted only a few times. V usage is TRBV5-1 and J usage is TRBJ1-1, with D perhaps TRBD1 (5 bases). V was shortened by 2 bases and J by 6 bases, with 14 bases between the two germline ends. The length of the CDR3 is 14 residues. The germline gives CDR1 SGHRS, CDR2 YFSETQ. The CDR3 loop reads CASSFGGGGPEAFF. CDR3 DNA: TGCGCCAGCAGCTTTGGGGGGGGAGGGCCTGAAGCTTTCTTT.

This clonotype showed up just a few times. This chain joins TRBV20-1 and TRBJ2-5; D is unresolved. The ends were cut back, 2 bases at V and 2 bases at J, with 12 bases in the middle. The CDR3 is made up of 14 amino acids. Germline V gene lookup returns CDR1 DFQATT and CDR2 SNEGSKA (reference sequence). The CDR3 coding sequence is TGCAGTGCTAGATCTTGGGCCGATCAAGAGACCCAGTACTTC. Encoded protein: CSARSWADQETQYF.

This clonotype came up many times. An end of the junction does not agree with germline; a read error may underlie this. The rearrangement links TRBV11-3 to TRBJ2-1; TRBD2 is a possible D gene (5 bases). This CDR3 is 14 amino acids long. Germline CDR1 SGHNT, CDR2 YENEEA. In nucleotides, the CDR3 is TGCGCCAGCAGCTTAACCGGGACCTACAATGAGCAGTTCTTC. As protein: CASSLTGTYNEQFF.

The J gene is TRBJ1-2, the V gene TRBV12-3 or TRBV12-4, with D perhaps matching TRBD1 (6 bases). The CDR3 runs to 14 residues. Trimming pared 6 bases from V and 4 bases from J, leaving 15 bases between. CDR3 in amino acids: CASRGTQNPYGYTF. For the CDR3, the DNA is TGTGCCAGCAGGGGGACACAAAACCCCTATGGCTACACCTTC.

CDR3 bases: TGTGCCAGCAGCCACGGACAGGGGGCCGTGACCCAGTACTTC. It is translated as CASSHGQGAVTQYF. V is TRBV3-1 and J is TRBJ2-5, with 11 nucleotides matching TRBD1. Trimming cost V 3 bases and J 7 bases; bases outside gene matches: 4. Germline V gives CDR1 LGHDT, CDR2 YNNKEL (reference sequence). The CDR3 has 14 amino acids.